The present T cell receptor beta chain was sequenced within a study of human T cells and chemical hapten exposure. Indicated time point: patch test 3, about 24 weeks after DPC sensitization. Treatment defined: therapeutic diphenylcyclopropenone sensitization with weekly scalp DPC. Unique molecular identifiers were linked by the library to individual cDNA molecules. In the source study's methods: Samples ranged from roughly 20,000 to 750,000 TCRs, with a median of roughly 95,000. A single record per CDR3 protein comes from TCRdb applying MiXCR to the RACE reads. The V and J calls and clone size come from TCRdb's table, not from the authors' own analysis. The table shows approximately 80,000 distinct CDR3 sequences, with approximately 13% occurring only once. The V gene's germline CDR1 is SGHAT and CDR2 FQNNGV. The V and J ends lost 1 base and 4 bases, in that order; junction bases with no gene match: 6. The CDR3 loop spans 15 amino acids.

The material sequenced was whole blood, taken in connection with sensitization to the hapten diphenylcyclopropenone (DPC). The clonotype comes from a woman in her fifties or sixties with alopecia areata. Some clones in this sample may be carry-over from other donors' samples. The chain carries TRBV11-2 and TRBJ2-7; TRBD1 matches at 8 bases. The CDR3 DNA sequence: TGTGCCAGCAGCTTAGCCCGGACAGGGCCTTACGAGCAGTACTTC. Translating it yields CASSLARTGPYEQYF.